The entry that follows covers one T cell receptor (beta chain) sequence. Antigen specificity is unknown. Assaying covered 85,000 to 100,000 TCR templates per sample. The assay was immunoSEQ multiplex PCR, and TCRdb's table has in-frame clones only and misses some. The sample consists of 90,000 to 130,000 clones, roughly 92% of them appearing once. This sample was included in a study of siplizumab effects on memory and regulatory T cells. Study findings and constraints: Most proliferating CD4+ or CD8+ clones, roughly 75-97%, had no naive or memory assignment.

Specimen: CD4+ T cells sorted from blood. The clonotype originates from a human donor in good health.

The CDR3 DNA follows: TGTGCCAGCAGTCGGACAGGCCCCACCGGGGAGCTGTTTTTT. Encoded protein: CASSRTGPTGELFF. This chain connects TRBV6-5 to TRBJ2-2; TRBD1 matches 7 bases. The germline CDR1 and CDR2 sequences are MNHEY and SVGAGI. The CDR3 has 14 amino acids. Germline trimming cut 5 bases from V and 4 bases from J; bases unmatched to any gene: 4.